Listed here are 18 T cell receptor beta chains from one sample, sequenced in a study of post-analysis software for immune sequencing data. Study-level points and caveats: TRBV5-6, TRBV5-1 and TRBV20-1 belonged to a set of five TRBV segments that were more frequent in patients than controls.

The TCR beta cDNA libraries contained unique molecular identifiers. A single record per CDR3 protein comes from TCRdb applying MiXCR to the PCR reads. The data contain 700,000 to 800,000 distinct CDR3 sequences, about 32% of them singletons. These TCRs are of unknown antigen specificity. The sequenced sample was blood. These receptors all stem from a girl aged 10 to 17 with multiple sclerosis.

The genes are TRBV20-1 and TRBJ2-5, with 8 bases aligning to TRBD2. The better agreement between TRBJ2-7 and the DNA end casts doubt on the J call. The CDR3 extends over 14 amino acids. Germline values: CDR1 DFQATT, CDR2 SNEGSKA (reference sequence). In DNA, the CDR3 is TGCAGTGCTCTCATCCCAGCGGGAGAAGTCGAGCAGTACTTC. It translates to CSALIPAGEVEQYF.

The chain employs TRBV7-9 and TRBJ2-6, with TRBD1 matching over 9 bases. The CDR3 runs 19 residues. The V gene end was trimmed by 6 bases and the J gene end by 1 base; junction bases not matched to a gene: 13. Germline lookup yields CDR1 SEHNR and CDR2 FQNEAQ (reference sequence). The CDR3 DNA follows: TGTGCCAGCAGTTCCCTTCTGGGACAGGGAACGTCTGGGGCCAACGTCCTGACTTTC. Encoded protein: CASSSLLGQGTSGANVLTF.

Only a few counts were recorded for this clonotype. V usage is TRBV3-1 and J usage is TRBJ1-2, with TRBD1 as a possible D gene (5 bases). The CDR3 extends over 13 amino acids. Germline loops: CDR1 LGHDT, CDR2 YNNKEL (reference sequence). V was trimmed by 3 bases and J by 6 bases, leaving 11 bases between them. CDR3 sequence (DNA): TGTGCCAGCAGCCAGGGGCCGCGGGATGGCTACACCTTC. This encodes CASSQGPRDGYTF.

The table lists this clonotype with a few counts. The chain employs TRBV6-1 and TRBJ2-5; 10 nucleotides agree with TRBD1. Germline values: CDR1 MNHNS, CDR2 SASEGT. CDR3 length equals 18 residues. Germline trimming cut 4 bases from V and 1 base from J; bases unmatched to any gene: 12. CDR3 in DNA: TGTGCCAGCAGTGGGGAGACCCTCCGGGACAGGGGCCAAGAGACCCAGTACTTC. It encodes CASSGETLRDRGQETQYF.

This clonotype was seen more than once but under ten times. The CDR3 is CASSQQGAQPQHF. DNA for the CDR3: TGTGCCAGCAGCCAACAGGGAGCTCAGCCCCAGCATTTT. The V gene is TRBV3-1, the J gene TRBJ1-5; possible D gene TRBD1, 5 bases. Trimming left V 2 bases short and J 6 bases short, with 8 bases between. Germline assignment: CDR1 LGHDT and CDR2 YNNKEL (reference sequence). CDR3 length: 13 amino acids.

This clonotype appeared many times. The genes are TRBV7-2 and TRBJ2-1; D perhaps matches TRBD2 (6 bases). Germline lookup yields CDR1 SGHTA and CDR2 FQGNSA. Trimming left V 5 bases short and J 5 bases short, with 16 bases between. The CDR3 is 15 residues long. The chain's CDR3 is CASSPGLANNNEQFF. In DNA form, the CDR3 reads TGTGCCAGCAGCCCGGGGCTAGCGAATAACAATGAGCAGTTCTTC. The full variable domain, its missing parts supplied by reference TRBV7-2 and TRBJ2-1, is GAGVSQSPSNKVTEKGKDVELRCDPISGHTALYWYRQSLGQGLEFLIYFQGNSAPDKSGLPSDRFSAERTGGSVSTLTIQRTQQEDSAVYLCASSPGLANNNEQFFGPGTRLTVL.

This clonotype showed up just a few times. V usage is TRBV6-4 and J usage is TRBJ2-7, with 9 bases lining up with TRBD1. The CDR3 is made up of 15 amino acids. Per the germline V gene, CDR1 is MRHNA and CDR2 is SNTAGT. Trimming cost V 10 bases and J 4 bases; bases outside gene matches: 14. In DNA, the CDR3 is TGTGCCATCCCGCATTGGGACAGGGTAGCATACGAGCAGTACTTC. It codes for CAIPHWDRVAYEQYF.

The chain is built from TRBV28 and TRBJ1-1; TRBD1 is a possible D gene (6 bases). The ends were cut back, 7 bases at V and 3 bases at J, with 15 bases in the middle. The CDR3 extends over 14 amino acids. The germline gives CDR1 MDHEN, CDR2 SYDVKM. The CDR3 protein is CASTQGGLDTEAFF. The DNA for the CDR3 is TGTGCCAGCACCCAAGGGGGGTTAGACACTGAAGCTTTCTTT. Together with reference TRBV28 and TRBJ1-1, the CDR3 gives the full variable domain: DVKVTQSSRYLVKRTGEKVFLECVQDMDHENMFWYRQDPGLGLRLIYFSYDVKMKEKGDIPEGYSVSREKKERFSLILESASTNQTSMYLCASTQGGLDTEAFFGQGTRLTVV.

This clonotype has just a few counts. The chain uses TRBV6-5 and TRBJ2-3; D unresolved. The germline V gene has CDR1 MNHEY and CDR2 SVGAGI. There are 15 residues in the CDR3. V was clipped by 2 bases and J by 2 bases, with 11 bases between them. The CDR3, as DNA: TGTGCCAGCAGTTACCCAGCCACCCCCACAGATACGCAGTATTTT. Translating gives CASSYPATPTDTQYF.

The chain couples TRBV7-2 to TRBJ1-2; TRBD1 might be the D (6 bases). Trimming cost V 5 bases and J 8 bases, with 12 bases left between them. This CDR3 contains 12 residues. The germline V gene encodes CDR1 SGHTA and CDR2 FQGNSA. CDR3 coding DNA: TGTGCCAGCAGCGGGAACAGGGAGGGCTACACCTTC. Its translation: CASSGNREGYTF.

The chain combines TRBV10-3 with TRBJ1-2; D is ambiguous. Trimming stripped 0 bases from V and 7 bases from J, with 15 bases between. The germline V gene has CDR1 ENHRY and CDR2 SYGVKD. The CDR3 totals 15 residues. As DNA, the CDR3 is TGTGCCATCAGTGAGTCCAGTGAGGGAGGCTTTGGCTACACCTTC. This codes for CAISESSEGGFGYTF.

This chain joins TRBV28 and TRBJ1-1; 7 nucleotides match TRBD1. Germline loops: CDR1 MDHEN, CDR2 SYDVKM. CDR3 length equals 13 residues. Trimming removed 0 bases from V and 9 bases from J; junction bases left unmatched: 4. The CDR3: CASSLWTGPKAFF. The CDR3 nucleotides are TGTGCCAGCAGTTTATGGACAGGGCCAAAAGCTTTCTTT.

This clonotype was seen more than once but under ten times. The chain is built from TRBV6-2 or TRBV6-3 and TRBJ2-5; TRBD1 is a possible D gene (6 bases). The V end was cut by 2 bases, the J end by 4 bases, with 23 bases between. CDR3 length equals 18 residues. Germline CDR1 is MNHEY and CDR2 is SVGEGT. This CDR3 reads CASSYNGQGHHGGETQYF. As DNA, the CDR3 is TGTGCCAGCAGTTACAATGGGCAGGGGCACCACGGAGGAGAGACCCAGTACTTC.

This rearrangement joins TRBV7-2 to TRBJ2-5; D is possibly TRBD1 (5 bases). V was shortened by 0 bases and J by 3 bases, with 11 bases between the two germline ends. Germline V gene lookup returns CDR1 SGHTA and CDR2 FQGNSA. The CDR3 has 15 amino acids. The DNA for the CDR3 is TGTGCCAGCAGCTTAGCCACCCTCAGGGAAGAGACCCAGTACTTC. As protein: CASSLATLREETQYF.

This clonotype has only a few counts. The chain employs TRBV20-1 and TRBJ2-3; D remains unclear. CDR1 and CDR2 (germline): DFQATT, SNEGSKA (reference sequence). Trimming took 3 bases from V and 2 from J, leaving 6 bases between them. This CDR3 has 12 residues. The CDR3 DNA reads TGCAGTGCTAGTCGGACCACAGATACGCAGTATTTT. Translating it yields CSASRTTDTQYF.

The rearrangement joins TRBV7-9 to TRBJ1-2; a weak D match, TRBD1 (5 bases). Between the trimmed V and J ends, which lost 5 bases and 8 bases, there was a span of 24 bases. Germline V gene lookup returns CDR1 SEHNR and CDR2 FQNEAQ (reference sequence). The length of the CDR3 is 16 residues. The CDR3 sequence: CASSLPAGPPPWGYTF. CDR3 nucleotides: TGTGCCAGCAGCCTGCCAGCGGGGCCCCCCCCTTGGGGCTACACCTTC.

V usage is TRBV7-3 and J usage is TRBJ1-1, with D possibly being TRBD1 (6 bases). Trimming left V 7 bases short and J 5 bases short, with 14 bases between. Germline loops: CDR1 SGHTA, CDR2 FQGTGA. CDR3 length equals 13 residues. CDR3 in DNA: TGTGCCAGCACACAGGGAACCGGGACTGAAGCTTTCTTT. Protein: CASTQGTGTEAFF.

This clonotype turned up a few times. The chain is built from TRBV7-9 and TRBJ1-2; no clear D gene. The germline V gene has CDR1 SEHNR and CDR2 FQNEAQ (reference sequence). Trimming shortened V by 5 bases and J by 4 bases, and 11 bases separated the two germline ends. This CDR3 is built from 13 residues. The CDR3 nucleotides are TGTGCCAGCAGCACAAACAGATTCTATGGCTACACCTTC. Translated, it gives CASSTNRFYGYTF.